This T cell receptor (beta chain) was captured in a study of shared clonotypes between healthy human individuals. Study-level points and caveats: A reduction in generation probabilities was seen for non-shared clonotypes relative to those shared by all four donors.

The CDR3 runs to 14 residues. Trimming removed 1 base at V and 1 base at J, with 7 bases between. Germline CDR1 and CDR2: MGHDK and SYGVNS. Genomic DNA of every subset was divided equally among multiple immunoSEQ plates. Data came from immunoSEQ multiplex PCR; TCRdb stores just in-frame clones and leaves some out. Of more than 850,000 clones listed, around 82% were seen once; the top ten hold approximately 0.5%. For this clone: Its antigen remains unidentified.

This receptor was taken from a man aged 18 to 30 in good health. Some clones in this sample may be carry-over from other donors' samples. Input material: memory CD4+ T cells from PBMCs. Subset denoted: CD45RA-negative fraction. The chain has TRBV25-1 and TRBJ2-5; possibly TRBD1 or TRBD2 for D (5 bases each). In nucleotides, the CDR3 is TGTGCCAGCAGTGAATTTGGGGGCCAAGAGACCCAGTACTTC. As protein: CASSEFGGQETQYF.